The TCR beta chain under discussion was sequenced for a study of T cell repertoires in cytomegalovirus infection. Whole-study context: Recently identified HLA-C-restricted CMV epitopes were used, and well-studied HLA-B-restricted CMV epitopes were used as well. Based on public TCR beta signatures, there were indications of CMV infection and of a matching HLA type. Study outcomes and limitations: HLA-C-restricted CMV-specific TCR beta clonotypes prevailed in the ex vivo response. Carriers of CMV and the relevant HLA type were discriminated by public TCR beta frequency.

V was cut by 10 bases and J by 2 bases, with 9 bases left in between. Germline V gives CDR1 LNHDA, CDR2 SQIVND (reference sequence). The CDR3 covers 13 residues. MiXCR, applied by TCRdb to the reads, yields one record per CDR3 protein. This table holds 300,000 or so distinct CDR3 sequences, about 25% found once. Remarks on this clonotype: Its antigen is unidentified.

Source: cultured PBMCs, taken from culture after CMV antigen stimulation. The chain has TRBV19 and TRBJ2-6; D possibly corresponds to TRBD2 (5 bases). This TCR was recovered from a human donor in good health (CMV status not recorded). Some clones in this sample may be carry-over from other donors' samples. DNA of the CDR3: TGTGCCACCACCGGGACTGGGGCCAACGTCCTGACTTTC. It translates to CATTGTGANVLTF.